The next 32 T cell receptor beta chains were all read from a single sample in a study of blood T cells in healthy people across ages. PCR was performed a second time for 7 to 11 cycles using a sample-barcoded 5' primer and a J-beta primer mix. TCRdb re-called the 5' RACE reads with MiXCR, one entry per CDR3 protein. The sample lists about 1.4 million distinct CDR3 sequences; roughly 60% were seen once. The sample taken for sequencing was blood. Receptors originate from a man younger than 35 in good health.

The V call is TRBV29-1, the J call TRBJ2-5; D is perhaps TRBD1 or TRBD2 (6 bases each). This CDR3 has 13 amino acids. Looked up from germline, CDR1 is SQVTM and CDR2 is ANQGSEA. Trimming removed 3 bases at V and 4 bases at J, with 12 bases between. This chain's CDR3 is CSVDGGRLETQYF. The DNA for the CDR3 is TGCAGCGTTGATGGGGGGCGCCTAGAGACCCAGTACTTC.

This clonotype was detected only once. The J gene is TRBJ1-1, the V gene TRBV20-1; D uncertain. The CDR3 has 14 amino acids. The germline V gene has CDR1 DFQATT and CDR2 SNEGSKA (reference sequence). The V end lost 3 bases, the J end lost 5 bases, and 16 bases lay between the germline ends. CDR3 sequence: CSASTMSGWTEAFF. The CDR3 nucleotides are TGCAGTGCTAGTACGATGTCGGGGTGGACTGAAGCTTTCTTT.

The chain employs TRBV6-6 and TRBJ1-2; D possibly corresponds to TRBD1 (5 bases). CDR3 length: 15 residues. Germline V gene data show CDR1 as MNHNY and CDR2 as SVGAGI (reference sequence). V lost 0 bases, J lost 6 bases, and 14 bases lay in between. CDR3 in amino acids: CASSYSGGIGDGYTF. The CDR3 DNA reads TGTGCCAGCAGTTACTCGGGGGGGATAGGGGATGGCTACACCTTC.

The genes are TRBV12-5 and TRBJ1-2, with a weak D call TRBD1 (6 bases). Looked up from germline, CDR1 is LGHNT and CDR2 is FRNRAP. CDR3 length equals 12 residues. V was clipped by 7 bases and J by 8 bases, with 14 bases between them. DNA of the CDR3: TGTGCTAGTGCTCGGGACAATTGGGGCTACACCTTC. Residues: CASARDNWGYTF.

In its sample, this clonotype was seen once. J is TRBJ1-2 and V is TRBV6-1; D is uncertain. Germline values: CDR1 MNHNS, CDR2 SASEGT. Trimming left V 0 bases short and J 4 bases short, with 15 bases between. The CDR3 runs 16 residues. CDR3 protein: CASSEAAGFLGYGYTF. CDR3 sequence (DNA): TGTGCCAGCAGTGAAGCGGCTGGGTTTTTAGGCTATGGCTACACCTTC.

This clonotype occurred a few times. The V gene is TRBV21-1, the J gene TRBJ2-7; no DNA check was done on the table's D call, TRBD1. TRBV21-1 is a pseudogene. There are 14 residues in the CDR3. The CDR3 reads CASSEETGSYEQYF. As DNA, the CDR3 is TGTGCCAGCAGCGAAGAAACAGGTTCCTACGAGCAGTACTTC.

The CDR3, as DNA: TGTGCCAGCAGCCAAGCCCGACATAGCGGGAGTGAGCAGTTCTTC. It codes for CASSQARHSGSEQFF. The chain employs TRBV3-1 and TRBJ2-1, with 9 bases aligning to TRBD2. V trimming: 1 base; J trimming: 9 bases; junction bases outside the gene matches: 7. CDR3 size: 15 residues. From germline, CDR1 is LGHDT and CDR2 YNNKEL (reference sequence).

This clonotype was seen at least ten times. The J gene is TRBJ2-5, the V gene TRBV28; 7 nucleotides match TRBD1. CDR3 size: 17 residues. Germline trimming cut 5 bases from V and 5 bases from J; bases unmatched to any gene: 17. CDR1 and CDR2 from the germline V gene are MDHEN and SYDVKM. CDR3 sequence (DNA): TGTGCCAGCAGTCACAGTACAACGGCAGGGGGTATGGAGACCCAGTACTTC. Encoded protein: CASSHSTTAGGMETQYF.

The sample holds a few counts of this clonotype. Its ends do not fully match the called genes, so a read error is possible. The CDR3 protein is CASSQDEKLFF. In nucleotides, the CDR3 is TGTGCCAGCAGCCAAGATGAAAAACTGTTTTTT. The chain couples TRBV4-1 to TRBJ1-4; D ambiguous. Germline V gives CDR1 MGHRA, CDR2 YSYEKL. The CDR3 is 11 amino acids.

The CDR3 sequence: CAISEPEWRPYEQYF. CDR3 in DNA: TGTGCCATCAGTGAGCCCGAGTGGCGGCCCTACGAGCAGTACTTC. The chain employs TRBV10-3 and TRBJ2-7; D unresolved. CDR1 is ENHRY and CDR2 is SYGVKD in the germline V gene. CDR3 length: 15 amino acids. Deletions cut 2 bases from V and 2 bases from J, with 13 bases between.

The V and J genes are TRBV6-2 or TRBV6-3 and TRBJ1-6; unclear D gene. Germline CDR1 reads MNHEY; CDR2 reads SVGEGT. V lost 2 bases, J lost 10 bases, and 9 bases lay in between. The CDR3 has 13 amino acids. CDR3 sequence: CASSYVRESPLHF. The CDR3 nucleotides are TGTGCCAGCAGTTACGTCCGGGAGTCACCCCTCCACTTT.

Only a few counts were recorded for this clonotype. CDR3 sequence reads: CATSRGPARFF. Written as DNA, the CDR3 is TGTGCCACCAGCAGAGGGCCAGCACGGTTCTTC. The chain employs TRBV15 and TRBJ2-1; D is undetermined. The V and J ends lost 1 base and 15 bases respectively, with 10 bases between them. Germline V CDR1 and CDR2: LNHNV, YYDKDF (reference sequence). The CDR3 has 11 residues.

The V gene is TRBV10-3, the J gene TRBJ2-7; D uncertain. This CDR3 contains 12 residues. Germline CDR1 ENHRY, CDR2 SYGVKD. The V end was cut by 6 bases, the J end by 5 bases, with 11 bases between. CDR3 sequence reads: CAISSPVNEQYF. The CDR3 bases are TGTGCCATCAGCTCCCCAGTTAACGAGCAGTACTTC.

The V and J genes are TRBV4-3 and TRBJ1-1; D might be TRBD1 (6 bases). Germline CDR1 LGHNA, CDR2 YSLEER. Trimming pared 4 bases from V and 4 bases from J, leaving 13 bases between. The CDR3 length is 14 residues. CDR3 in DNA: TGCGCCAGCAGCCCAGGGAAGGGGGGCACTGAAGCTTTCTTT. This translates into CASSPGKGGTEAFF.

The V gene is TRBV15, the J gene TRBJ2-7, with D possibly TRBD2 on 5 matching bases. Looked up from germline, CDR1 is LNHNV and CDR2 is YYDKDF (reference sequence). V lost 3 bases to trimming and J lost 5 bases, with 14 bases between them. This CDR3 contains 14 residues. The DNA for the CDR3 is TGTGCCACCAGCAGTCTAGCAGCATCCCACGAGCAGTACTTC. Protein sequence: CATSSLAASHEQYF. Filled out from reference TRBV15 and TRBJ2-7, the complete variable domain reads DAMVIQNPRYQVTQFGKPVTLSCSQTLNHNVMYWYQQKSSQAPKLLFHYYDKDFNNEADTPDNFQSRRPNTSFCFLDIRSPGLGDTAMYLCATSSLAASHEQYFGPGTRLTVT.

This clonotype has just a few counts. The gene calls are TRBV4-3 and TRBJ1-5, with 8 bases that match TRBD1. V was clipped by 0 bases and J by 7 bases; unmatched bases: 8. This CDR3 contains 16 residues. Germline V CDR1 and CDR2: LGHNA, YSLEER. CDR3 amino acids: CASSQDADRGGQPQHF. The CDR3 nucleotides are TGCGCCAGCAGCCAAGATGCCGACAGGGGAGGCCAGCCCCAGCATTTT.

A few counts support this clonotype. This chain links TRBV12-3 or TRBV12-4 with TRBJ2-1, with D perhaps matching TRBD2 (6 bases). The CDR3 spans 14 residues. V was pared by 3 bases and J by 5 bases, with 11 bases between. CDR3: CASSFWRGHNEQFF. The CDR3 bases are TGTGCCAGCAGTTTTTGGCGGGGTCACAATGAGCAGTTCTTC.

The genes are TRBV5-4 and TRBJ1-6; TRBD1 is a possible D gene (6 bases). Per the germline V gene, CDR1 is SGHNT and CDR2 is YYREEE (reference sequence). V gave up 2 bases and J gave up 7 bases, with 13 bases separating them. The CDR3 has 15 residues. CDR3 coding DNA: TGTGCCAGCAGCTTTAAGGGGGGGACGAATTCACCCCTCCACTTT. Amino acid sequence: CASSFKGGTNSPLHF.

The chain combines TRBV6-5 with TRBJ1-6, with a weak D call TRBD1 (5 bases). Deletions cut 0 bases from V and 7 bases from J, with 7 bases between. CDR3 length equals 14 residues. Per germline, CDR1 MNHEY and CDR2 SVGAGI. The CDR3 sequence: CASSYSRGNSPLHF. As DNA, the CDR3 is TGTGCCAGCAGTTACTCGAGGGGAAATTCACCCCTCCACTTT.

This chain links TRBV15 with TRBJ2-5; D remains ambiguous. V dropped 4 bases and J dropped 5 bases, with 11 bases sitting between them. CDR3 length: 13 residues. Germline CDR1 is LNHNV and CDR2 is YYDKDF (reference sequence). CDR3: CATSNSLFETQYF. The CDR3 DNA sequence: TGTGCCACCAGCAACTCCCTATTTGAGACCCAGTACTTC.

The CDR3 DNA sequence: TGCGCCAGCGGGGCTACTCAGGGACTAAACATTCAGTACTTC. Amino acid sequence: CASGATQGLNIQYF. The chain couples TRBV4-1 to TRBJ2-7; D may be TRBD2 (6 bases). The J call may be mistaken, given a closer DNA end match to TRBJ2-4. The CDR3 consists of 14 residues. Germline V CDR1 and CDR2: MGHRA, YSYEKL.

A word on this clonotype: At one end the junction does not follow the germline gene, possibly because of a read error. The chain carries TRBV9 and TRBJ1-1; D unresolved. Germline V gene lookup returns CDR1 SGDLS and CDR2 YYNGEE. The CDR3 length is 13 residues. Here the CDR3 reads CVSSGNRNTEAFF. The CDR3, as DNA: TGTGTCAGCAGCGGAAACAGGAACACTGAAGCTTTCTTT.

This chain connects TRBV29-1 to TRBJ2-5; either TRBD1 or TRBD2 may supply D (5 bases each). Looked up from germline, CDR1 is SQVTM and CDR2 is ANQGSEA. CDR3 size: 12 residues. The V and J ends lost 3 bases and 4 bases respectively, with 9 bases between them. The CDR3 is CSVDRGRETQYF. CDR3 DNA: TGCAGCGTTGACCGGGGACGAGAGACCCAGTACTTC. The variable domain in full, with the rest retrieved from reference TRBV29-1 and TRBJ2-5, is SAVISQKPSRDICQRGTSLTIQCQVDSQVTMMFWYRQQPGQSLTLIATANQGSEATYESGFVIDKFPISRPNLTFSTLTVSNMSPEDSSIYLCSVDRGRETQYFGPGTRLLVL.

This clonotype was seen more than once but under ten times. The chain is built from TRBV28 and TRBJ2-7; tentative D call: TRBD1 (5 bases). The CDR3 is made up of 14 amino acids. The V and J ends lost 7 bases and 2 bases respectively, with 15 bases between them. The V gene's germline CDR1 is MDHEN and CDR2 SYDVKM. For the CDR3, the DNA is TGTGCCAGCAAGGTTTCCAGGGATGCCTACGAGCAGTACTTC. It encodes CASKVSRDAYEQYF.

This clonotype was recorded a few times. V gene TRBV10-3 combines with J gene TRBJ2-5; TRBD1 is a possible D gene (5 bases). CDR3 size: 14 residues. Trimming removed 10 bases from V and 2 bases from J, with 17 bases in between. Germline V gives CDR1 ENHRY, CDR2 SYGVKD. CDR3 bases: TGTGCCACCTTTCACGACAGTGCTCAAGAGACCCAGTACTTC. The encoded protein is CATFHDSAQETQYF.

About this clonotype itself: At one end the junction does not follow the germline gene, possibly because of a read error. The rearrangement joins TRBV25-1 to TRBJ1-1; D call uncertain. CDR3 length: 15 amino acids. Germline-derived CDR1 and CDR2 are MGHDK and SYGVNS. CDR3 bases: TGTACCAGCAGTATAGGCCCCCTATCGAACACTGAAGCTTTCTTT. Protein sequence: CTSSIGPLSNTEAFF.

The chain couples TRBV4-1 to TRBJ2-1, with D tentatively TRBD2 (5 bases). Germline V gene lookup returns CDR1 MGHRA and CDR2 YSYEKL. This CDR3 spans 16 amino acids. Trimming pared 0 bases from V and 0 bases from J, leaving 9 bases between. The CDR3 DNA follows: TGCGCCAGCAGCCAAGACCCCGGGGTCTCCTACAATGAGCAGTTCTTC. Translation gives CASSQDPGVSYNEQFF.

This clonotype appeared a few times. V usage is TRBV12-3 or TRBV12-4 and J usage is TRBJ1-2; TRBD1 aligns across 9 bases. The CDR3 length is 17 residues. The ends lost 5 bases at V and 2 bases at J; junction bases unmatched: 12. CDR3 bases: TGTGCCAGCAGTCCATGGACAGGGGACATAGTAAACTATGGCTACACCTTC. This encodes CASSPWTGDIVNYGYTF.

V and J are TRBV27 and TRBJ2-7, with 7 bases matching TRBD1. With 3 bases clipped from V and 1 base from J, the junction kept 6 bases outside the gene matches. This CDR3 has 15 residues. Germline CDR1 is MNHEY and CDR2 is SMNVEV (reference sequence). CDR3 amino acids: CASSFQDRISYEQYF. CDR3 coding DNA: TGTGCCAGCAGTTTCCAGGACAGGATTTCCTACGAGCAGTACTTC.

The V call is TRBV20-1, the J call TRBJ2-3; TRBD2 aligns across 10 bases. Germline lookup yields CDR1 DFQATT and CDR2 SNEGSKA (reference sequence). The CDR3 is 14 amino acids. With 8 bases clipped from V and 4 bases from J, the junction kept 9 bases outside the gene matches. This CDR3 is CSRALLAGSDTQYF. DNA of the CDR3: TGCAGTCGAGCCCTACTAGCGGGGTCAGATACGCAGTATTTT.

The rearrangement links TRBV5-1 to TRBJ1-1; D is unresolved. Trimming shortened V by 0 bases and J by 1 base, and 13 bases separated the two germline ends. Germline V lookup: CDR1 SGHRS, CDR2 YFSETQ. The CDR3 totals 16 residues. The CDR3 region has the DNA TGCGCCAGCAGCTTGGTAGGGTCGATCAAGAACACTGAAGCTTTCTTT. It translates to CASSLVGSIKNTEAFF.

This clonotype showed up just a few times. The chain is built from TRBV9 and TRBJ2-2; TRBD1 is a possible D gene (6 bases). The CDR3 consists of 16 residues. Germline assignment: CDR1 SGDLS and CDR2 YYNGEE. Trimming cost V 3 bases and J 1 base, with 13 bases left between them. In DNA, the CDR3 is TGTGCCAGCAGCGGGGTCAGCAGGGGGAACACCGGGGAGCTGTTTTTT. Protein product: CASSGVSRGNTGELFF.